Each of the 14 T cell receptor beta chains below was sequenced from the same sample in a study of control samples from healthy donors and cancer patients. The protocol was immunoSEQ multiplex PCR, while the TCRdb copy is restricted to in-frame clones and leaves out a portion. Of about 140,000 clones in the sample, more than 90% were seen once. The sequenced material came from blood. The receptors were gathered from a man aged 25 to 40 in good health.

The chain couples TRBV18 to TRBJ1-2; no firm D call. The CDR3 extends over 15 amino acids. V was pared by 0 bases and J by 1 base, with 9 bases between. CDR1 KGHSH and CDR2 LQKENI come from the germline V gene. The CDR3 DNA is TGTGCCAGCTCACCACCCGACTTCTTTAACTATGGCTACACCTTC. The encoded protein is CASSPPDFFNYGYTF. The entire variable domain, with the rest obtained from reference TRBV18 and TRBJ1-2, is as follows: NAGVMQNPRHLVRRRGQEARLRCSPMKGHSHVYWYRQLPEEGLKFMVYLQKENIIDESGMPKERFSAEFPKEGPSILRIQQVVRGDSAAYFCASSPPDFFNYGYTFGSGTRLTVV.

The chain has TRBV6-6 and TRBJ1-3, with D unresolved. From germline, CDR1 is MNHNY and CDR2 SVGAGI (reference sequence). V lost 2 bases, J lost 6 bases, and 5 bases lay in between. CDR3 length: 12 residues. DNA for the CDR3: TGTGCCAGCAGTTACGGCAAAAACACCATATATTTT. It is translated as CASSYGKNTIYF.

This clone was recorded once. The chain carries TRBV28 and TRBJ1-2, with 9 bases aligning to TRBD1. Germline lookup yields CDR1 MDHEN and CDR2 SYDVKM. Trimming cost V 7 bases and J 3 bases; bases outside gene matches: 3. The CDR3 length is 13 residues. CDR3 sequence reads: CASTRTGDYGYTF. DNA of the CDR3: TGTGCCAGCACCAGGACAGGGGACTATGGCTACACCTTC.

CDR3 nucleotide sequence: TGTGCCAGCACCCATAATTCGGGAGGACAGAAGGCTTTCTTT. It translates to CASTHNSGGQKAFF. The chain recombines TRBV25-1 with TRBJ1-1; D might be TRBD1 (6 bases). This CDR3 region has 14 residues. CDR1 MGHDK and CDR2 SYGVNS come from the germline V gene. Trimming cost V 7 bases and J 11 bases, with 23 bases left between them.

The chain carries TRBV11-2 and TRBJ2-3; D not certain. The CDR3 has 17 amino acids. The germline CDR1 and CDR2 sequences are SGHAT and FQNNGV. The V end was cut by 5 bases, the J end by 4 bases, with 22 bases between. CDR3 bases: TGTGCCAGCAGCCCCGGCGGTACGGGTCTGAAGTCAGATACGCAGTATTTT. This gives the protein CASSPGGTGLKSDTQYF.

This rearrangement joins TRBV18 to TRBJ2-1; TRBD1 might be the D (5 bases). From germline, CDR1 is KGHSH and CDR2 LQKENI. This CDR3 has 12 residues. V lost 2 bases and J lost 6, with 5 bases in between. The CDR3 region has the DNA TGTGCCAGCTCACCAGACAGCAATGAGCAGTTCTTC. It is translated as CASSPDSNEQFF.

The DNA for the CDR3 is TGTGCCACCAGGACAGGGTGGTTTGATGGCTACACCTTC. This translates into CATRTGWFDGYTF. This chain joins TRBV28 and TRBJ1-2, with 8 positions matching TRBD1. V shed 10 bases, J shed 6 bases, and the junction held 10 bases outside the gene matches. Germline V gene data show CDR1 as MDHEN and CDR2 as SYDVKM. The CDR3 runs 13 residues.

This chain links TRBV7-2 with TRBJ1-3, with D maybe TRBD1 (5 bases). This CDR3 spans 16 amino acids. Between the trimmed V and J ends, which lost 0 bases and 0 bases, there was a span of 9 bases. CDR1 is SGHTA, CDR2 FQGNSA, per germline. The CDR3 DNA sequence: TGTGCCAGCAGCTTAGCGGGGGTGAGCTCTGGAAACACCATATATTTT. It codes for CASSLAGVSSGNTIYF.

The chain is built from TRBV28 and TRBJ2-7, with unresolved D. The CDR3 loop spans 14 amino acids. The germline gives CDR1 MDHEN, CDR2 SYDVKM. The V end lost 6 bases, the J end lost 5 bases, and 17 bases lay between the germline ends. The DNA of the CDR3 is TGTGCCAGCAGCCCCCTTGGCCGCCTGAACGAGCAGTACTTC. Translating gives CASSPLGRLNEQYF. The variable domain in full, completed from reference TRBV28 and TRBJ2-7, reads DVKVTQSSRYLVKRTGEKVFLECVQDMDHENMFWYRQDPGLGLRLIYFSYDVKMKEKGDIPEGYSVSREKKERFSLILESASTNQTSMYLCASSPLGRLNEQYFGPGTRLTVT.

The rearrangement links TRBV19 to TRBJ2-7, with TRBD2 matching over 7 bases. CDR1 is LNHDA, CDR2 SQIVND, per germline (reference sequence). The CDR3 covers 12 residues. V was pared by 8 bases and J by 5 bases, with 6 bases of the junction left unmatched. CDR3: CASSAAGDEQYF. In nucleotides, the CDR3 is TGTGCCAGTTCGGCCGCGGGGGACGAGCAGTACTTC.

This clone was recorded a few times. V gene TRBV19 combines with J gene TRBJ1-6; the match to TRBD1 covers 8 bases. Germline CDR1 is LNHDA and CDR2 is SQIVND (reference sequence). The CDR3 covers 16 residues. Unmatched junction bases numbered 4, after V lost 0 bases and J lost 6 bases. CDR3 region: CASSIDRDRLNSPLHF. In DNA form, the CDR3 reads TGTGCCAGTAGTATAGACCGGGACAGGCTTAATTCACCCCTCCACTTT.

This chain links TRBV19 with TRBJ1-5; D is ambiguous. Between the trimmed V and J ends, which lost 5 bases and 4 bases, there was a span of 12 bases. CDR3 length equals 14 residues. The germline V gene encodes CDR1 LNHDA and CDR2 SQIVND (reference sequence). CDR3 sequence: CASSGSILNQPQHF. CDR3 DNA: TGTGCCAGTAGTGGCAGTATTTTGAATCAGCCCCAGCATTTT.

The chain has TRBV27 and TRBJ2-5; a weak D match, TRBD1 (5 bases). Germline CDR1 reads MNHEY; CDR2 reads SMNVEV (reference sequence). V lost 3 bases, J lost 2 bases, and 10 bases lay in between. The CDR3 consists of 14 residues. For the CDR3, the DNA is TGTGCCAGCAGTTTCGCACAGGCGCAAGAGACCCAGTACTTC. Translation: CASSFAQAQETQYF.

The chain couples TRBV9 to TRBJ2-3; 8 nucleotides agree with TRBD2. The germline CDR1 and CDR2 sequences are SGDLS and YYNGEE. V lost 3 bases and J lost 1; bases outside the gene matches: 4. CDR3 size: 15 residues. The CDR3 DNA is TGTGCCAGCAGCGCGACTAGCGTAGGCACAGATACGCAGTATTTT. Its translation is CASSATSVGTDTQYF.